The 3 T cell receptor beta chains below were found in one sample sequenced in a study of OX40 agonist ivuxolimab in advanced cancers. The method was immunoSEQ multiplex PCR; TCRdb's version includes in-frame clones alone and lacks a portion of them. In the table there are approximately 58,000 clones, 85% to 95% of which are singletons. Source: CD4+ or CD8+ T cells sorted from blood, taken in a trial of the OX40 agonist ivuxolimab. These TCRs come from an adult with an advanced solid tumor such as melanoma, head and neck, liver or kidney cancer.

The chain recombines TRBV15 with TRBJ1-1, with TRBD1 matching over 7 bases. The J segment lost 3 bases and the V segment lost 5 bases, leaving 6 bases of the junction unmatched. Germline CDR1 and CDR2: LNHNV and YYDKDF (reference sequence). The CDR3 spans 14 residues. In DNA, the CDR3 is TGTGCCACCAGCGTAGACAGGGAATACACTGAAGCTTTCTTT. Amino acid sequence: CATSVDREYTEAFF.

V and J are TRBV9 and TRBJ2-7; tentative D call: TRBD1 (6 bases). The CDR3 has 16 amino acids. Germline CDR1 SGDLS, CDR2 YYNGEE. Trimming took 1 base from V and 3 from J, leaving 17 bases between them. CDR3 nucleotide sequence: TGTGCCAGCAGCGTATCCCAGGGGCTAAATTACTACGAGCAGTACTTC. It is translated as CASSVSQGLNYYEQYF.

This chain connects TRBV2 to TRBJ2-7, with D perhaps matching TRBD2 (6 bases). V lost 0 bases and J lost 3, with 9 bases in between. Germline loops: CDR1 SNHLY, CDR2 FYNNEI. The CDR3 loop spans 14 amino acids. The CDR3 is CASSEAPGVYEQYF. The CDR3, as DNA: TGTGCCAGCAGTGAAGCGCCGGGGGTCTACGAGCAGTACTTC.